This record covers a single T cell receptor (beta chain). This clonotype showed up many times. Its antigen remains undetermined. No quality values exist for individual bases; no much larger clone is one base distant. Libraries of naive CD8 T cells were built from anywhere between roughly 19,000 and 1,000,000 sorted cells, with 10%, 30% or 50% of the purified RNA used. Naive CD8 T cells, defined as CD8+CD4-CCR7+CD45RA+, were FACS-sorted into RLT Plus buffer on a BD FACSAria II. Detection sensitivity was tested by spiking Jurkat RNA equal to some 11 TCR copies' worth into samples containing roughly 19,000-1,000,000 naive CD8 T cells. CD8 T cells were enriched using RosetteSep CD8+ T Cell Enrichment Cocktail and Ficoll-Paque, and the enriched cells then underwent ACK red cell lysis. Libraries were made using PCR. The instrument given in TCRdb is Illumina HiSeq 4000. Bulk TCR libraries were prepared as previously described, using TCR primers listed in Table S5. Total RNA was purified with the Qiagen AllPrep DNA/RNA kit. Before analysis, reads from multiple sequencing runs of one library were combined. From the authors' description of their analysis: Reads were retained only if an exact TCR constant sequence was present, and the retained reads were trimmed to 150 nt and grouped according to their 12-nt molecular barcodes. Reads inside each barcode group were sub-clustered using a 15% Levenshtein threshold, and a quality-weighted consensus sequence was constructed for each RNA molecule. Non-functional sequences were discarded, and so were lower-count sequences lying one edit away from another sequence. Barcode sub-clusters with fewer than 20% of the maximum read count were removed, based on fitting two negative binomial distributions. The raw public data were reprocessed by TCRdb itself: fastp quality trimming at Q25, MiXCR clonotype calling, in-frame beta chains only. Duplicate CDR3 protein sequences are folded into a single record with the most common DNA and genes. TCRdb's processing, not the study's, gives the V and J calls here. Across this sample there are over 600,000 distinct CDR3 sequences, with just under 20% seen only once. The top ten clonotypes cover roughly 0.83% of the sample.

The data stem from a study of molecular identifiers for immune sequencing clone quantification (dated by TCRdb to the late 2010s). In terms of the full investigation: For a replicate experiment, the RNA from either 20,000 or 100,000 naive CD8 T cells was divided into five aliquots, and four of those aliquots went on to sequencing. This methods study used CD8 T cells to benchmark TCR RNA copy counting and molecular-identifier clustering-based TCR repertoire sequencing (MIDCIRS). The full study reports these points: Modeling estimated 2.5 to 3 recovered TCR RNA copies per cell, compared with about 10 by digital PCR, which implies roughly 27% capture efficiency. The naive libraries included spiked-in Jurkat TCR RNA (approximately ten copies' worth), and this RNA is not part of the donor repertoire. Clones above 20 RNA copies held over 97% of molecules in CMV-specific effector cells but under 1% in naive cells. When barcode sub-clustering was omitted, TCR diversity was inflated by chimeric consensus sequences, with chimeras reaching as high as 47%. The sizes of highly expanded clones could end up underestimated when identical TCR molecules share a barcode. Spiked-in Jurkat TCR RNA equivalent to a single cell was reported to be detectable even among over 800,000 naive CD8 T cells.

The CDR3 starts with the cysteine, ends with the phenylalanine, and has 16 residues. Here the CDR3 DNA is all that survives: 48 bases in frame from base 1. Trimming removed 3 bases from V and 1 base from J; the gene matches leave 3 bases unexplained. The germline V gene (reference sequence) yields LNHNV for CDR1 and YYDKDF for CDR2. In this chain, TRBV15 is recombined with TRBJ1-5, with TRBD1 identical over 10 junction bases. The sequence was obtained from a human donor in good health. Some libraries in this study had Jurkat cell RNA spiked in. The sequencing input was naive CD8+ T cells from blood, with Jurkat cell RNA spiked in. The cell subset or site label corresponds to: FACS-sorted CD8+CD4-CCR7+CD45RA+ naive T cells. The nucleotides read TGTGCCACCAGCAGGGACAGGGGGTTAAGCAATCAGCCCCAGCATTTT. Its product reads: CATSRDRGLSNQPQHF.